A single sample gave rise to the 7 T cell receptor beta chains below, sequenced in a study of T cells in Graves' hyperthyroidism and ophthalmopathy. Amplification targeted TCR beta CDR3 regions from RNA transcripts. Using the HTBI primer set, a first-round RT-PCR was run on the TCR CDR3. TCRdb called the multiplex PCR reads again in MiXCR, with one record for every CDR3 protein. The profile shows around 700,000 distinct CDR3 sequences, over 15% of them singletons. Input material: blood. These receptor sequences come from a woman aged 45-59 years with Graves' hyperthyroidism that later progressed to Graves' ophthalmopathy.

The gene calls are TRBV18 and TRBJ2-1, with 13 positions matching TRBD2. Unmatched junction bases numbered 4, after V lost 0 bases and J lost 8 bases. This CDR3 has 16 residues. The germline CDR1 and CDR2 sequences are KGHSH and LQKENI. CDR3 loop: CASSPPGTSGEDEQFF. The CDR3 DNA sequence: TGTGCCAGCTCACCACCAGGGACTAGCGGGGAGGATGAGCAGTTCTTC.

The chain has TRBV9 and TRBJ1-5, with D possibly TRBD1 on 5 matching bases. Trimming shortened V by 0 bases and J by 3 bases, and 7 bases separated the two germline ends. CDR3 length: 14 residues. Germline V gene sequence: CDR1 SGDLS, CDR2 YYNGEE. The DNA of the CDR3 is TGTGCCAGCAGCGTAGGACAGTACAATCAGCCCCAGCATTTT. This codes for CASSVGQYNQPQHF.

V usage is TRBV3-1 and J usage is TRBJ2-1; 10 nucleotides align to TRBD2. The CDR3 contains 19 residues. Germline-derived CDR1 and CDR2 are LGHDT and YNNKEL (reference sequence). V gave up 6 bases and J gave up 9 bases; unmatched junction bases: 23. As DNA, the CDR3 is TGTGCCAGCAGTGACCGCGCTGGGGGAATAGCGGGGGGTCGTAGTGAGCAGTTCTTC. Residues: CASSDRAGGIAGGRSEQFF.

In DNA, the CDR3 is TGTGCCAGCAGTACCATCGTTGCAGCCGAGCCCCAGTACTTC. It is translated as CASSTIVAAEPQYF. J is TRBJ2-5 and V is TRBV6-2 or TRBV6-3; D is unresolved. Trimming pared 5 bases from V and 9 bases from J, leaving 19 bases between. From germline, CDR1 is MNHEY and CDR2 SVGEGT. The CDR3 totals 14 residues.

This clonotype was picked up many times. This may be a read error: a much more frequent sequence differs by one nucleotide. In DNA, the CDR3 is TGTGCCAGCAGCTTAGAGAATCAGCCCCAGCATTTT. It specifies CASSLENQPQHF. The J gene is TRBJ1-5, the V gene TRBV13; D not resolved. The length of the CDR3 is 12 residues. Germline lookup yields CDR1 PRHDT and CDR2 FYEKMQ (reference sequence). Trimming pared 1 base from V and 4 bases from J, leaving 2 bases between.

The gene calls are TRBV19 and TRBJ2-1; 7 bases line up with TRBD1. J lost 7 bases, V lost 5 bases, and 14 bases had no gene match. Germline V CDR1 and CDR2: LNHDA, SQIVND (reference sequence). The CDR3 runs 16 residues. The CDR3 DNA reads as TGTGCCAGTAGTCCCCGTTGGGGGACAGAGCTTAATGAGCAGTTCTTC. This encodes CASSPRWGTELNEQFF. Looking up the rest from reference TRBV19 and TRBJ2-1 gives the full variable domain: DGGITQSPKYLFRKEGQNVTLSCEQNLNHDAMYWYRQDPGQGLRLIYYSQIVNDFQKGDIAEGYSVSREKKESFPLTVTSAQKNPTAFYLCASSPRWGTELNEQFFGPGTRLTVL.

This clonotype turned up a few times. In nucleotides, the CDR3 is TGCGCCACAAGTACAGGCGCTAGCGGGGCCAACGTCCTGACTTTC. Translated: CATSTGASGANVLTF. The genes are TRBV5-1 and TRBJ2-6, with D possibly called TRBD1 or TRBD2 (5 bases each). In germline, CDR1 is SGHRS, CDR2 YFSETQ. This CDR3 is 15 amino acids long. V shed 9 bases and J shed 4 bases, with 17 bases lying between them.